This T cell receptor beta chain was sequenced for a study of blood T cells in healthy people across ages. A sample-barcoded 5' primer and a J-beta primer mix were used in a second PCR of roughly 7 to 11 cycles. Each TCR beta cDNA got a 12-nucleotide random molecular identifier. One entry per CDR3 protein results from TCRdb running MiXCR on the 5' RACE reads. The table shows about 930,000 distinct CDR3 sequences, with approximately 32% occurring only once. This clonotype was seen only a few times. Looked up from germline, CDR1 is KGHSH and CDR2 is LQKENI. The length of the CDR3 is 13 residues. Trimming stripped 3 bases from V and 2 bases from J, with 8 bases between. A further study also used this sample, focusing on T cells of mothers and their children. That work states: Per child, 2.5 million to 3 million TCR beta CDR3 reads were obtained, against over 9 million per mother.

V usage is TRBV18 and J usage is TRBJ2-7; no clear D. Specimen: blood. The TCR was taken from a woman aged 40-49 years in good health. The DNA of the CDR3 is TGTGCCAGCTCACCGCAAGATGCCTACGAGCAGTACTTC. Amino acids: CASSPQDAYEQYF.